This T cell receptor (beta chain) was retrieved from a study of blood T cell repertoires in COVID-19. Some clones are missing from TCRdb's copy, which holds only in-frame ones; the method was immunoSEQ multiplex PCR. The sample yields roughly 250,000 clones, about four fifths seen once. V lost 4 bases and J lost 5, with 12 bases in between. CDR1 is LNHDA, CDR2 SQIVND, per germline (reference sequence). CDR3 length: 14 residues. The chain is built from TRBV19 and TRBJ1-5; tentative D call: TRBD1 (5 bases). The sequencing sample was made of peripheral blood. The TCR comes from a person aged 70 to 80 with COVID-19, enrolled during active disease. CDR3 region: CASSRSGGYQPQHF. The CDR3 DNA is TGTGCCAGTAGTAGGTCGGGGGGGTATCAGCCCCAGCATTTT.